The 14 T cell receptor beta chains given below trace back to one sample, sequenced in a study of T cell responses to AZD1222 COVID-19 vaccine (dated by TCRdb to the early 2020s). Library method: the immunoSEQ multiplex PCR assay. TCRdb mirrors the immuneACCESS table, restricted to in-frame sequences. Some clones are absent from its copies; in checked studies, under half trace to an unresolved V gene, and the reason for the others is unknown. Counted in this sample were about 120,000 clones; 80% to 90% of them appeared once. The top ten hold 8% to 9.5% of the sample. Explained via the paper, the time point label denotes: baseline before first vaccination. Here the sequenced sample was peripheral blood, taken on day 0 of AZD1222 vaccination. The receptors come from an adult in good health.

This chain connects TRBV15 to TRBJ1-2; D is unclear. The germline V gene encodes CDR1 LNHNV and CDR2 YYDKDF (reference sequence). The V end was cut by 1 base, the J end by 5 bases, with 17 bases between. The CDR3 sequence is 16 residues long. The CDR3 protein is CATSRVELQWGYGYTF. CDR3 bases: TGTGCCACCAGCAGAGTGGAACTTCAGTGGGGTTATGGCTACACCTTC.

V and J are TRBV12-3 or TRBV12-4 and TRBJ2-2; 7 bases agree with TRBD1. V trimming: 11 bases; J trimming: 1 base; junction bases outside the gene matches: 4. The CDR3 is 13 amino acids. CDR3 DNA: TGTGCCTCCAGGACAGGGAACACCGGGGAGCTGTTTTTT. The encoded protein is CASRTGNTGELFF.

The genes are TRBV18 and TRBJ1-6; D possibly corresponds to TRBD1 (6 bases). Germline V gene lookup returns CDR1 KGHSH and CDR2 LQKENI. The length of the CDR3 is 15 residues. Trimming cost V 2 bases and J 6 bases, with 11 bases left between them. The CDR3 DNA reads TGTGCCAGCTCACCAGGGAGGGGGTCTAATTCACCCCTCCACTTT. Translating it yields CASSPGRGSNSPLHF. The whole variable domain, filled in from reference TRBV18 and TRBJ1-6, reads NAGVMQNPRHLVRRRGQEARLRCSPMKGHSHVYWYRQLPEEGLKFMVYLQKENIIDESGMPKERFSAEFPKEGPSILRIQQVVRGDSAAYFCASSPGRGSNSPLHFGNGTRLTVT.

This clone was seen a single time. Other DNA sequences in the sample encode the same CDR3. The chain carries TRBV7-9 and TRBJ2-7; 8 bases agree with TRBD1. The germline CDR1 and CDR2 sequences are SEHNR and FQNEAQ (reference sequence). V shed 5 bases, J shed 4 bases, and the junction held 1 base outside the gene matches. The CDR3 extends over 12 amino acids. The CDR3 protein is CASSRQGYEQYF. The CDR3 DNA reads TGTGCCAGCAGCCGACAGGGGTACGAGCAGTACTTC.

The chain combines TRBV5-5 with TRBJ1-5; D remains ambiguous. The CDR3 is made up of 13 amino acids. V was pared by 0 bases and J by 7 bases, with 8 bases between. From germline, CDR1 is SGHKS and CDR2 YYEKEE (reference sequence). The DNA of the CDR3 is TGTGCCAGCAGCTTGGGGTTTAGGCAGCCCCAGCATTTT. Its translation: CASSLGFRQPQHF.

The CDR3 DNA reads as TGTGCCAGCAGCCAAGGGGTATCTGGAAACACCATATATTTT. It specifies CASSQGVSGNTIYF. The chain employs TRBV11-3 and TRBJ1-3, with a possible D match to TRBD1 (5 bases). Trimming shortened V by 5 bases and J by 1 base, and 9 bases separated the two germline ends. This CDR3 comprises 14 residues. The germline V gene encodes CDR1 SGHNT and CDR2 YENEEA. The entire variable domain, with the rest obtained from reference TRBV11-3 and TRBJ1-3, is as follows: EAGVVQSPRYKIIEKKQPVAFWCNPISGHNTLYWYLQNLGQGPELLIRYENEEAVDDSQLPKDRFSAERLKGVDSTLKIQPAELGDSAVYLCASSQGVSGNTIYFGEGSWLTVV.

The chain couples TRBV9 to TRBJ1-1, with D possibly being TRBD1 (5 bases). The ends were cut back, 4 bases at V and 1 base at J, with 8 bases in the middle. The CDR3 has 13 amino acids. Germline assignment: CDR1 SGDLS and CDR2 YYNGEE. Here the CDR3 reads CASSSQGNTEAFF. CDR3 DNA: TGTGCCAGCAGCTCCCAGGGGAACACTGAAGCTTTCTTT. Full variable domain (missing parts from reference TRBV9 and TRBJ1-1): DSGVTQTPKHLITATGQRVTLRCSPRSGDLSVYWYQQSLDQGLQFLIQYYNGEERAKGNILERFSAQQFPDLHSELNLSSLELGDSALYFCASSSQGNTEAFFGQGTRLTVV.

This clone occurred a few times. The chain is built from TRBV18 and TRBJ1-2; D not resolved. The germline gives CDR1 KGHSH, CDR2 LQKENI. This CDR3 spans 14 amino acids. Trimming stripped 6 bases from V and 3 bases from J, with 14 bases between. The CDR3 region is CASSPGGGYYGYTF. The CDR3 bases are TGTGCCAGCTCCCCTGGAGGTGGTTACTATGGCTACACCTTC.

This clone has just one count. Being one base from a much bigger clone, this may be a read error. The chain has TRBV7-9 and TRBJ2-2; no clear D gene. V dropped 1 base and J dropped 6 bases, with 3 bases sitting between them. This CDR3 comprises 12 residues. In germline, CDR1 is SEHNR, CDR2 FQNEAQ (reference sequence). The CDR3 region has the DNA TGTGCCAGCAGCTTAGGTCCCGGGGAGCTGTTTTTT. Translation gives CASSLGPGELFF.

A single count supports this clone. This chain joins TRBV5-1 and TRBJ2-7; 11 bases are shared with TRBD1. The V gene end was trimmed by 4 bases and the J gene end by 5 bases; junction bases not matched to a gene: 8. Germline values: CDR1 SGHRS, CDR2 YFSETQ. The CDR3 has 15 residues. CDR3 nucleotides: TGCGCCAGCAGCCCCCAGGGACAGGGGGACAACGAGCAGTACTTC. Translating it yields CASSPQGQGDNEQYF.

Within the sample, this clone is medium-sized. J is TRBJ1-5 and V is TRBV5-6, with D possibly matching TRBD1 (5 bases). The CDR3 spans 15 residues. V lost 0 bases and J lost 3, with 10 bases in between. Per germline, CDR1 SGHDT and CDR2 YYEEEE. In DNA, the CDR3 is TGTGCCAGCAGCTTGGTGGGGGGGGTCAATCAGCCCCAGCATTTT. Encoded protein: CASSLVGGVNQPQHF.

The chain is built from TRBV7-9 and TRBJ2-1; D gene unclear. Trimming left V 0 bases short and J 7 bases short, with 4 bases between. The length of the CDR3 is 12 residues. Germline V gives CDR1 SEHNR, CDR2 FQNEAQ (reference sequence). CDR3 bases: TGTGCCAGCAGCTTAGCGCGGAATGAGCAGTTCTTC. Translating it yields CASSLARNEQFF.

The V gene is TRBV28, the J gene TRBJ2-2; 7 bases match TRBD2. The CDR3 is 15 residues long. Germline V lookup: CDR1 MDHEN, CDR2 SYDVKM. The V and J ends lost 3 bases and 5 bases, in that order; junction bases with no gene match: 6. The CDR3 nucleotides are TGTGCCAGCAGTTTGTCGCGGCGGGGGACCGGGGAGCTGTTTTTT. Translation: CASSLSRRGTGELFF.

This clone was counted at least ten times. The J gene is TRBJ2-3, the V gene TRBV1; the DNA was not compared with TRBD2, the D call given in the table. TRBV1 is listed as a pseudogene. The CDR3 extends over 13 amino acids. DNA for the CDR3: TGCACGGGCCAACGGGACTTTCCCCATACGCAGTATTTT. This sequence encodes CTGQRDFPHTQYF.